This T cell receptor (beta chain) was profiled in a study of T cell responses to AZD1222 COVID-19 vaccine. This table comes from immunoSEQ multiplex PCR, and its TCRdb copy is limited to in-frame clones, with some not included. Of over 130,000 clones in the sample, 85% to 95% were seen once. For this clone: Its antigen is not known.

This CDR3 is built from 13 residues. V dropped 3 bases and J dropped 1 base, with 6 bases sitting between them. Germline V gene sequence: CDR1 LGHNA, CDR2 YSLEER. Study findings and constraints: Close to half of all spike-specific TCRs reportedly target regions of the variants that are unmutated. Clonal diversity was possibly underestimated, and the donors were mostly white British, with more females. The study identified only six AZD1222 recipients as seropositive at baseline. The study found vaccine-associated CD4 TCRs spanning spike, dominant at 160-218 and 743-854.

This sequence joins TRBV4-3 and TRBJ1-1; D gene ambiguous. The receptor comes from an adult who received the AZD1222 COVID-19 vaccine. Sample: peripheral blood, taken 28 days after the second AZD1222 dose. CDR3 residues: CASSHGRNTEAFF. CDR3 nucleotide sequence: TGCGCCAGCAGCCACGGCAGGAACACTGAAGCTTTCTTT.